The 17 T cell receptor beta chains reported below all come from one sample, sequenced in a study of blood T cell repertoires in COVID-19. Assay used: immunoSEQ multiplex PCR; TCRdb lists only in-frame clones, some missing. The table lists over 250,000 clones, less than 85% of them singletons. The source material was peripheral blood. These receptors originate from a human donor with COVID-19, enrolled during active disease. The donor label of this sample is uncertain.

This rearrangement joins TRBV28 to TRBJ1-1; the match to TRBD1 covers 8 bases. The CDR3 is 17 amino acids. Germline V gives CDR1 MDHEN, CDR2 SYDVKM. V lost 1 base and J lost 1; bases outside the gene matches: 8. CDR3 loop: CASSLFPGTGANTEAFF. The CDR3 DNA reads TGTGCCAGCAGTTTATTCCCGGGGACAGGAGCGAACACTGAAGCTTTCTTT.

This clone was seen just once. This sequence joins TRBV24-1 and TRBJ2-1; 8 positions match TRBD2. The CDR3 is 13 residues long. CDR1 and CDR2 (germline): KGHDR, SFDVKD. V was clipped by 5 bases and J by 8 bases; unmatched bases: 4. The CDR3 DNA reads as TGTGCCACCAGTGTAGCGGGACTCGATGAGCAGTTCTTC. Amino acid sequence: CATSVAGLDEQFF.

This CDR3 is CASSLGRTVEAFF. The CDR3, as DNA: TGCGCCAGCAGCTTGGGGAGGACAGTTGAAGCTTTCTTT. V gene TRBV5-1 combines with J gene TRBJ1-1, with TRBD1 as a possible D gene (6 bases). V lost 0 bases and J lost 7, with 10 bases in between. This CDR3 has 13 amino acids. Germline V gene lookup returns CDR1 SGHRS and CDR2 YFSETQ. The whole variable domain, remainder taken from reference TRBV5-1 and TRBJ1-1, is KAGVTQTPRYLIKTRGQQVTLSCSPISGHRSVSWYQQTPGQGLQFLFEYFSETQRNKGNFPGRFSGRQFSNSRSEMNVSTLELGDSALYLCASSLGRTVEAFFGQGTRLTVV.

The chain carries TRBV19 and TRBJ1-2; 8 bases are a match to TRBD1. The CDR3 loop spans 15 amino acids. The germline V gene encodes CDR1 LNHDA and CDR2 SQIVND (reference sequence). Germline trimming cut 5 bases from V and 6 bases from J; bases unmatched to any gene: 11. The CDR3 region has the DNA TGTGCCAGTAGTTCCGGCGCGACAGGGGAAGATGGCTACACCTTC. As protein: CASSSGATGEDGYTF. The whole variable domain, filled in from reference TRBV19 and TRBJ1-2, reads DGGITQSPKYLFRKEGQNVTLSCEQNLNHDAMYWYRQDPGQGLRLIYYSQIVNDFQKGDIAEGYSVSREKKESFPLTVTSAQKNPTAFYLCASSSGATGEDGYTFGSGTRLTVV.

The J gene is TRBJ2-7, the V gene TRBV24-1; D not certain. This CDR3 has 13 amino acids. The V end lost 12 bases, the J end lost 9 bases, and 23 bases lay between the germline ends. Germline V lookup: CDR1 KGHDR, CDR2 SFDVKD. CDR3 protein: CALQNPARSGQYF. CDR3 DNA: TGTGCCCTTCAAAACCCGGCCCGTTCGGGGCAGTACTTC.

The chain has TRBV19 and TRBJ2-7, with 11 bases lining up with TRBD2. The trim removed 5 bases at V and 6 bases at J, leaving 15 bases unmatched. The germline V gene encodes CDR1 LNHDA and CDR2 SQIVND (reference sequence). The CDR3 extends over 17 amino acids. The CDR3 DNA is TGTGCCAGTAGTCCCGCCGGCGGGACTAGCGGCCGCCTCGAGCAGTACTTC. It is translated as CASSPAGGTSGRLEQYF.

This clone has only one observation. The rearrangement links TRBV3-1 (or the pseudogene TRBV3-2) to TRBJ2-5, with 9 bases identical to TRBD2. V was clipped by 1 base and J by 0 bases; unmatched bases: 3. The CDR3 runs 16 residues. Germline CDR1 and CDR2: LGHDT and YNNKEL (reference sequence). CDR3 coding DNA: TGTGCCAGCAGCCAAGGAACTAGCGGGTACCAAGAGACCCAGTACTTC. Its translation: CASSQGTSGYQETQYF.

The chain carries TRBV20-1 and TRBJ2-1; 9 nucleotides match TRBD2. The J segment lost 6 bases and the V segment lost 3 bases, leaving 6 bases of the junction unmatched. Germline CDR1 reads DFQATT; CDR2 reads SNEGSKA (reference sequence). The CDR3 has 14 residues. The CDR3 DNA is TGCAGTGCTAGTTTAGCGGGAGTGAGCAATGAGCAGTTCTTC. Translating gives CSASLAGVSNEQFF.

V and J are TRBV6-2 or TRBV6-3 and TRBJ2-5; TRBD1 agrees at 11 bases. J gave up 4 bases and V 6 bases, and 13 bases lay outside the gene matches. Germline CDR1 reads MNHEY; CDR2 reads SVGEGT. CDR3 length: 17 amino acids. Here the CDR3 DNA reads TGTGCCAGCAGCTATCCGGACAGGGGGCCTGCCGGAGAGACCCAGTACTTC. Protein: CASSYPDRGPAGETQYF.

The chain recombines TRBV6-5 with TRBJ2-2; 9 bases fit TRBD2. There are 15 residues in the CDR3. The germline gives CDR1 MNHEY, CDR2 SVGAGI. V gave up 6 bases and J gave up 1 base; unmatched junction bases: 3. The DNA for the CDR3 is TGTGCCAGCAGGCTGACTAGCGGGAACACCGGGGAGCTGTTTTTT. It yields the protein CASRLTSGNTGELFF.

V gene TRBV30 combines with J gene TRBJ1-2; D remains unclear. Trimming pared 2 bases from V and 5 bases from J, leaving 12 bases between. CDR3 size: 13 residues. Germline-derived CDR1 and CDR2 are GTSNPN and SVGIG (reference sequence). The DNA of the CDR3 is TGTGCCTGGAGTAATCAGGAATCATATGGCTACACCTTC. The encoded protein is CAWSNQESYGYTF.

CDR3 DNA sequence: TGTGCCAGTAGTCCGCACAGGATTGAAGACACTGAAGCTTTCTTT. It encodes CASSPHRIEDTEAFF. This sequence joins TRBV19 and TRBJ1-1, with D possibly matching TRBD1 (5 bases). Germline loops: CDR1 LNHDA, CDR2 SQIVND (reference sequence). The CDR3 consists of 15 residues. V was shortened by 5 bases and J by 3 bases, with 16 bases between the two germline ends.

The rearrangement joins TRBV30 to TRBJ2-5; 7 bases align to TRBD2. V dropped 1 base and J dropped 5; count of bases not matched to a gene: 7. Germline CDR1 and CDR2: GTSNPN and SVGIG (reference sequence). There are 14 residues in the CDR3. Written as DNA, the CDR3 is TGTGCCTGGAGTGGCGGGAGTCTCCGGGAGACCCAGTACTTC. It codes for CAWSGGSLRETQYF.

The chain employs TRBV30 and TRBJ2-7; tentatively, D is TRBD2 (5 bases). Germline lookup yields CDR1 GTSNPN and CDR2 SVGIG (reference sequence). V lost 1 base and J lost 1, with 11 bases in between. This CDR3 is built from 14 residues. The CDR3 protein is CAWSALGLSYEQYF. As DNA, the CDR3 is TGTGCCTGGAGTGCGCTCGGACTGTCCTACGAGCAGTACTTC.

V usage is TRBV6-5 and J usage is TRBJ1-2, with D hard to call. Per the germline V gene, CDR1 is MNHEY and CDR2 is SVGAGI. The CDR3 spans 14 residues. The ends were cut back, 7 bases at V and 4 bases at J, with 16 bases in the middle. The CDR3 DNA reads as TGTGCCAGCAATCCCCTGGGCGGAGGCTATGGCTACACCTTC. It yields the protein CASNPLGGGYGYTF.

J is TRBJ1-4 and V is TRBV19; D unclear. The germline V gene encodes CDR1 LNHDA and CDR2 SQIVND (reference sequence). The CDR3 spans 14 residues. Between the trimmed V and J ends, which lost 3 bases and 7 bases, there was a span of 12 bases. The CDR3 coding sequence is TGTGCCAGTAGTATGGGCAGCGAGGGTGAAAAACTGTTTTTT. Translation gives CASSMGSEGEKLFF. The whole variable domain, remainder taken from reference TRBV19 and TRBJ1-4, is DGGITQSPKYLFRKEGQNVTLSCEQNLNHDAMYWYRQDPGQGLRLIYYSQIVNDFQKGDIAEGYSVSREKKESFPLTVTSAQKNPTAFYLCASSMGSEGEKLFFGSGTQLSVL.

The gene calls are TRBV19 and TRBJ2-2, with 7 bases that match TRBD2. Losses at the gene ends were 3 bases for V and 7 bases for J; bases not matched to a gene: 8. Germline V gives CDR1 LNHDA, CDR2 SQIVND (reference sequence). This CDR3 spans 15 amino acids. This CDR3 reads CASSMGLADLGELFF. CDR3 DNA: TGTGCCAGTAGTATGGGGCTAGCGGACCTCGGGGAGCTGTTTTTT.